The entry that follows covers one T cell receptor (beta chain) sequence. Among Cohort 3 donors, those recovered had two negative PCRs, clearance, or symptom resolution. The sample comes from a study of blood T cell repertoires in COVID-19. Across the study: Samples of COVID-19 (acute and convalescent) were obtained from the United States, Italy and Spain. In each case, the material was cDNA or gDNA derived from T cells, B-cell-depleted T cells, or PBMCs.

V lost 3 bases, J lost 4 bases, and 15 bases lay in between. Germline CDR1 is DFQATT and CDR2 is SNEGSKA (reference sequence). This CDR3 spans 14 amino acids. The data were produced by immunoSEQ multiplex PCR, yet TCRdb's version contains in-frame clones alone and is incomplete. The table includes 490,000 or so clones, around 89% detected once. The rearrangement joins TRBV20-1 to TRBJ2-5, with a tentative D call TRBD1 (6 bases). The specimen sequenced was PBMCs or T cells enriched from blood (not recorded which). The TCR was taken from a woman between 40 and 50 years old who had recovered from COVID-19. This chain's CDR3 is CSASGARGLETQYF. CDR3 nucleotides: TGCAGTGCTAGTGGTGCCAGGGGATTAGAGACCCAGTACTTC.